This T cell receptor (beta chain) was identified during a study of T cells in Graves' hyperthyroidism and ophthalmopathy (dated by TCRdb to about 2019). Broadly, across the study: Peripheral blood was collected at initial diagnosis, before any treatment. The approximately 97 discovery patients were randomly divided into training and test sets at a 7:3 ratio. To identify TCR V-J signatures that set the groups apart, the researchers used a discovery cohort of about a hundred patients, made up of 40 to 45 with Graves' ophthalmopathy and 57 with stable Graves' hyperthyroidism. The paper reports TCR Vbeta CDR3 sequencing of some 140 peripheral blood samples: 40 or so ophthalmopathy, approximately 74 hyperthyroidism and around 17 progressor patients. Thyroid tissue and blood T-cell repertoires from several Graves' hyperthyroidism patients were also compared in the study. Once sampling was done, hyperthyroidism patients were given methimazole at a starting dose of 30 mg daily, whereas ophthalmopathy patients were given high-dose intravenous methylprednisolone. Whether ophthalmopathy could be predicted prospectively was tested in an independent validation cohort made up of 18 hyperthyroidism patients plus 17 patients who later progressed to ophthalmopathy. Beyond this particular receptor, the publication reports: A model built on a 13 V-J signature distinguished ophthalmopathy from stable hyperthyroidism, reaching about 88% sensitivity and around 82% specificity in cross-validation and 80%/75% in testing. Blood samples also contained most of the expanded thyroid clonotypes (frequency above 0.001), which suggests that blood repertoires may reflect thyroid immune responses. In validation, the model predicted progression to ophthalmopathy with 55% to 71% sensitivity and about 73% specificity, a median of approximately 6.7 months before onset. Sample size was not statistically predetermined, and investigators were not blinded to group allocation.

The CDR3 spans 16 residues, from the cysteine through the phenylalanine. The retained sequence is limited to the CDR3, 48 bases, with the frame set at the first base. The germline V gene yields LGHNA for CDR1 and YNFKEQ for CDR2. From V the trimming removes 6 bases and from J it removes 5 bases, while the gene matches leave 9 bases of the junction unaccounted for. The TCR beta CDR3 regions were amplified from the RNA transcripts. The first round of RT-PCR for the TCR CDR3 was performed with the HTBI primer set and the Qiagen OneStep RT-PCR kit. The libraries were constructed in a second round of multiplex PCR and then size-selected and purified. Sequencing of the libraries was done on an Illumina HiSeq2000 using paired-end 100 bp reads. The paper's data handling went like this. SOAPnuke was used to process the raw data, removing reads that contained adapters or uncalled bases, had a mean Phred below 15, or lacked an exact match to the constant primer or identifier. COPE v1.2.5 was used to merge high-quality paired reads, and clonotypes were defined as unique nucleotide sequences. Clonotypes were aligned to IMGT TRBV, TRBD and TRBJ reference segments using MiTCR v1.1. Only V-J combinations with frequency above 0.0001, covering about 99% of repertoires, were analysed. The TCS score was defined as the ratio of F50 (clonal expansion) to E x V (chaos), calculated using BLOSUM62-based TCRdist between CDR3 peptides within each V-J. Welch's t-statistics and random forest reduced some 510 V-J features to 13, which were used in a naive Bayes classifier (R e1071). The Morisita-Horn index was used to measure how similar the thyroid and blood repertoires were. Clones were called with MiXCR by TCRdb after fastp trimmed the public reads at Q25, and only in-frame beta chains were retained. Rows are unified per CDR3 protein, each entry keeping the most common DNA and genes. It is TCRdb's table, rather than the study itself, that gives the V and J calls and clone size. Present in this sample are around 760,000 distinct CDR3 sequences, 35% of which were seen just once. The biggest ten clones account for roughly 30% of the sample.

This clonotype was observed a few times. This receptor's antigen is unknown. A much larger clonotype is one base distant, so this may be a read error. A patient counted as having stable Graves' hyperthyroidism if no progression to ophthalmopathy occurred over 18 months of follow-up. Hyperthyroidism patients were newly diagnosed, with disease duration under 2 months, and aged 18 to 65 years. Any patient with an uncontrolled infection, another autoimmune disease, pregnancy or lactation was excluded. Diagnoses were based on clinical symptoms, serum thyroxine and TRAb, thyroid ultrasound and orbital computed tomography. PBMCs were isolated from 8 to 10 ml of fresh peripheral blood by Ficoll-Paque density gradient centrifugation. Trizol reagent was used to extract total RNA, and RNA quality was then checked on an Agilent 2100 Bioanalyzer.

The chain is encoded by TRBV4-2 joined to TRBJ2-2, with 10 bases matching TRBD1. The receptor comes from a woman in her thirties or forties with Graves' hyperthyroidism. The sequenced sample consisted of blood. The DNA reads TGTGCCAGCAGTTCCCTTCCGGGACAGGGGACCGGGGAGCTGTTTTTT. Its translation reads: CASSSLPGQGTGELFF.